This T cell receptor (beta chain) derives from a study of T cells in Graves' hyperthyroidism and ophthalmopathy. In the case of this clonotype: No antigen is known for it.

Findings of the study overall: Also found in blood were most expanded thyroid clonotypes above 0.001.

Exclusion followed for patients with uncontrolled infection, other autoimmune disease, pregnancy or lactation. Diagnoses were established using clinical symptoms, serum thyroxine and TRAb, thyroid ultrasound and orbital computed tomography. The investigators amplified TCR beta CDR3 regions from RNA transcripts. The HTBI primer set was used in a first-round RT-PCR of the TCR CDR3. TCRdb reprocessed the multiplex PCR reads via MiXCR and lists one record per CDR3 protein. The table lists over 400,000 distinct CDR3 sequences, about 20% of them singletons. CDR1 is LNHDA and CDR2 is SQIVND in the germline V gene (reference sequence). The CDR3 runs to 16 residues. Trimming pared 6 bases from V and 3 bases from J, leaving 18 bases between.

The chain employs TRBV19 and TRBJ2-1; a possible D gene is TRBD1 (6 bases). Sequencing input: blood. This receptor was identified in a woman aged 70-85 years with Graves' ophthalmopathy. Written as DNA, the CDR3 is TGTGCCAGTAGATCGACAGGCGCCCTCTACTACAATGAGCAGTTCTTC. Amino acid sequence: CASRSTGALYYNEQFF.